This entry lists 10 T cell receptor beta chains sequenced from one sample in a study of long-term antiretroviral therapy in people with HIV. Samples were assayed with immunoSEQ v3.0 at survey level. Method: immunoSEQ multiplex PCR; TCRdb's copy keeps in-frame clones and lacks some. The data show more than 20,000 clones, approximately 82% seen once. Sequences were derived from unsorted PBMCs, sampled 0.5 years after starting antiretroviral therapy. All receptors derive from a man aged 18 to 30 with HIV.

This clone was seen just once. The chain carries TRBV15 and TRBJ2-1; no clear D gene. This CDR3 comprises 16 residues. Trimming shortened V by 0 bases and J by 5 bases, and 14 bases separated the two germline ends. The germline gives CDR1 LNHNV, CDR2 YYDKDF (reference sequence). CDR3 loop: CATSRDPNRPNNEQFF. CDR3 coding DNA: TGTGCCACCAGCAGAGATCCTAACCGCCCCAACAATGAGCAGTTCTTC.

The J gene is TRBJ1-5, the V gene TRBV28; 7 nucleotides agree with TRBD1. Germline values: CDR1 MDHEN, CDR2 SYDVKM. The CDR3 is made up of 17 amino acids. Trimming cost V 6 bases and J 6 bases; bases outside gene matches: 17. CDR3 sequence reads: CASRPNRGQVLSQPQHF. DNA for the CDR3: TGTGCCAGCAGGCCCAACAGGGGACAAGTTTTAAGTCAGCCCCAGCATTTT.

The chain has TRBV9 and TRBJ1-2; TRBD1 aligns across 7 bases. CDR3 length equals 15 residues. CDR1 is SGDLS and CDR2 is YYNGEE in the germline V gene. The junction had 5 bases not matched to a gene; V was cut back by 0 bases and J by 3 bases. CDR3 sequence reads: CASSVESGGYYGYTF. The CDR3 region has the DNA TGTGCCAGCAGCGTAGAGTCAGGGGGATACTATGGCTACACCTTC.

CDR3 residues: CASSARPGNTIYF. CDR3 bases: TGTGCCAGTAGCGCCAGACCTGGAAACACCATATATTTT. The chain carries TRBV19 and TRBJ1-3; D is undetermined. Germline V CDR1 and CDR2: LNHDA, SQIVND (reference sequence). This CDR3 has 13 residues. Trimming left V 6 bases short and J 2 bases short, with 8 bases between.

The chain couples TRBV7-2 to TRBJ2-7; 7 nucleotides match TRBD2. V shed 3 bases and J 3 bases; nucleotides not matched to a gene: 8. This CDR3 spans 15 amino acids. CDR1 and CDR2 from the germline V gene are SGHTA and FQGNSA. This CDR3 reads CASSLVAGDDYEQYF. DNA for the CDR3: TGTGCCAGCAGCTTGGTGGCGGGAGACGACTACGAGCAGTACTTC.

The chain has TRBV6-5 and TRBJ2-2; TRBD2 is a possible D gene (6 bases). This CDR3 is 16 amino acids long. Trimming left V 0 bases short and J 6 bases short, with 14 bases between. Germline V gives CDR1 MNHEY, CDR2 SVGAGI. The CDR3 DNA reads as TGTGCCAGCAGTTACTCGACCGGGAGTCAGGCCGGGGAGCTGTTTTTT. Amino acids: CASSYSTGSQAGELFF.

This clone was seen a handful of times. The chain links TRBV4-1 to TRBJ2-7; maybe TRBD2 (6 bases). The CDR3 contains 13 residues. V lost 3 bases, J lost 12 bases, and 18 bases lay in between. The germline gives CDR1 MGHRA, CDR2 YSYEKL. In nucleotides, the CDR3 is TGCGCCAGCAGCCAGGGGGACTTTCGCGACCCGTACTTC. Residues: CASSQGDFRDPYF.

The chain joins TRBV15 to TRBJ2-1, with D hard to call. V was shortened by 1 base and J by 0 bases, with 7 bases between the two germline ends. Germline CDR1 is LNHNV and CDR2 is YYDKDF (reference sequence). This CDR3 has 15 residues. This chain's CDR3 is CATSRGLGSYNEQFF. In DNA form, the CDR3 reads TGTGCCACCAGCAGAGGACTGGGCTCCTACAATGAGCAGTTCTTC.

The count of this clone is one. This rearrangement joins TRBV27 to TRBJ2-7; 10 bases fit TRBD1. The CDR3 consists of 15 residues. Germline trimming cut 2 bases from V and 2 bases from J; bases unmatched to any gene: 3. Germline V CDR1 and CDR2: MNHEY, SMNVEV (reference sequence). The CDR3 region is CASSLDRGLTYEQYF. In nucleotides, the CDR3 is TGTGCCAGCAGTTTAGACAGGGGGCTGACCTACGAGCAGTACTTC.

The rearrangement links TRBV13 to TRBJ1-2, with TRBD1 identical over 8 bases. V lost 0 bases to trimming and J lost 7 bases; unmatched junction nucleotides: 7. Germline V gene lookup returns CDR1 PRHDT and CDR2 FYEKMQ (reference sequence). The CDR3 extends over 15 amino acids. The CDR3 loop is CASSLGYSGGGGYTF. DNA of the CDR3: TGTGCCAGCAGCTTAGGGTACTCAGGGGGCGGTGGCTACACCTTC.